This T cell receptor beta chain originates from a study of CD4+ T cells in melanoma (dated by TCRdb to about 2022). About the study as a whole: The study examined neoantigen-specific CD4+ T cells in human melanoma.

The CDR1 and CDR2 encoded by the germline V gene are SNHLY and FYNNEI. V is pruned by 6 bases and J by 0 bases, leaving 3 bases of the junction without a gene match. From the cysteine through the phenylalanine, the CDR3 covers 14 amino acids. Only the CDR3 portion is preserved as DNA: 42 bases, with reading frame beginning at the first base. About this clone itself: The antigen it recognizes is unknown. The record has no base qualities; no much larger clone is one base away.

Here is what the overall study found, with its caveats: Neoantigen-specific CD4+ T cells in melanoma were reported to show diverse differentiation states. The report described a correlation between neoantigen-specific CD4+ T cells and the function of CD8+ T cells, macrophages and B cells.

Donors were patients with melanoma. Libraries were made using the immunoSEQ multiplex PCR assay. What TCRdb holds here is the immuneACCESS table cut down to in-frame rearrangements. Part of the clones is not present; checked against another copy, under half of the missing clones reflect an unresolved V gene, and the others are unexplained. The sample table contains some 21,000 clones; only one count was recorded for more than 65% of them. 3.6% of the sample comes from the top ten. This receptor was obtained from a human donor with melanoma. Recombination joined TRBV2 with TRBJ2-3; 7 nucleotides in the junction match TRBD1. Sequencing was performed on cells from a culture (not recorded whether cultured in vitro). In nucleotide form, the sequence is TGTGCCAGCAGACAGGGGTGGAGCACAGATACGCAGTATTTT. Its amino acids are CASRQGWSTDTQYF.